The 11 T cell receptor beta chains given below trace back to one sample, sequenced in a study of breast tumors, draining lymph nodes, adjacent tissues. TCRdb re-called the multiplex PCR reads with MiXCR, one entry per CDR3 protein. The sample lists roughly 15,000 distinct CDR3 sequences, roughly three fifths seen once, with approximately 30% in the top ten. Source material: tumor-adjacent breast tissue. The receptor source for this set is a female donor with breast cancer. Some clones in this sample may be carry-over from other donors' samples.

This chain joins TRBV13 and TRBJ2-7; the match to TRBD2 covers 8 bases. Germline V lookup: CDR1 PRHDT, CDR2 FYEKMQ (reference sequence). The CDR3 sequence is 14 residues long. After removal of 1 base from V and 2 bases from J, the junction contained 1 base not matched to a gene. The CDR3 nucleotides read TGTGCCAGCAGCTTAGTAGCGGGAACCTACGAGCAGTACTTC. It specifies CASSLVAGTYEQYF.

The genes are TRBV24-1 and TRBJ1-3; D is undetermined. CDR3 size: 12 residues. V was trimmed by 5 bases and J by 0 bases, leaving 1 base between them. Germline values: CDR1 KGHDR, CDR2 SFDVKD. The DNA of the CDR3 is TGTGCCACCAGTGGCTCTGGAAACACCATATATTTT. It is translated as CATSGSGNTIYF.

This clonotype has at least ten counts. The CDR3 coding sequence is TGTGCCAGCAGTTACTCGGACAGCACAGATACGCAGTATTTT. It yields the protein CASSYSDSTDTQYF. The J gene is TRBJ2-3, the V gene TRBV6-5; D uncertain. The CDR3 length is 14 residues. CDR1 and CDR2 (germline): MNHEY, SVGAGI. V was pared by 0 bases and J by 0 bases, with 4 bases between.

This clonotype was observed a handful of times. The chain combines TRBV10-3 with TRBJ1-2, with TRBD1 as a possible D gene (5 bases). V was shortened by 9 bases and J by 7 bases, with 12 bases between the two germline ends. This CDR3 has 11 residues. The germline V gene encodes CDR1 ENHRY and CDR2 SYGVKD. Written as DNA, the CDR3 is TGTGCCATATCCGGGACTGCTGGCTACACCTTC. Translating it yields CAISGTAGYTF.

This clonotype was recorded once. Germline is not matched at one junction end, which may reflect a read error. V and J are TRBV2 and TRBJ2-1; D not certain. The CDR3 is 16 residues long. Germline CDR1 reads SNHLY; CDR2 reads FYNNEI. This CDR3 reads CATSDLSGHSYNEQFF. In DNA, the CDR3 is TGTGCCACCAGTGATCTATCTGGGCACTCCTACAATGAGCAGTTCTTC.

The rearrangement links TRBV7-2 to TRBJ2-7, with D possibly called TRBD1 or TRBD2 (5 bases each). The CDR3 runs to 16 residues. The V gene lost 5 bases and the J gene lost 2 bases, with 19 bases spanning the gap. Germline CDR1 SGHTA, CDR2 FQGNSA. CDR3 protein: CASSIIMGVGAYEQYF. The CDR3 region has the DNA TGTGCCAGCAGCATAATTATGGGGGTCGGCGCCTACGAGCAGTACTTC.

The table lists this clonotype with many counts. The rearrangement links TRBV5-6 to TRBJ2-4; D perhaps matches TRBD2 (5 bases). The CDR3 spans 14 residues. The germline gives CDR1 SGHDT, CDR2 YYEEEE. The V end was cut by 1 base, the J end by 5 bases, with 10 bases between. CDR3 region: CASSLWERQNIQYF. CDR3 bases: TGTGCCAGCAGCTTGTGGGAGCGACAAAACATTCAGTACTTC.

The gene calls are TRBV29-1 and TRBJ2-2; weak D call: TRBD1 (7 bases). The CDR3 is 15 amino acids. Trimming removed 1 base from V and 4 bases from J, with 13 bases in between. Germline V gives CDR1 SQVTM, CDR2 ANQGSEA. CDR3 region: CSVEGGTASTGELFF. The DNA of the CDR3 is TGCAGCGTTGAAGGCGGGACAGCCTCCACCGGGGAGCTGTTTTTT.

Ten or more counts support this clonotype. The gene calls are TRBV6-2 or TRBV6-3 and TRBJ2-2; D unresolved. Trimming removed 7 bases from V and 6 bases from J, with 15 bases in between. Germline CDR1 is MNHEY and CDR2 is SVGEGT. The CDR3 totals 14 residues. DNA of the CDR3: TGTGCCAGCAAGAGTTCCGGTGTCGCCGGGGAGCTGTTTTTT. Translated: CASKSSGVAGELFF.

This clonotype was seen many times. The chain is built from TRBV12-3 or TRBV12-4 and TRBJ2-2; a weak D match, TRBD1 (6 bases). The CDR3 spans 14 residues. The V end was cut by 7 bases, the J end by 2 bases, with 11 bases between. CDR3 sequence (DNA): TGTGCCAGCAAGATGGACAGAAACACCGGGGAGCTGTTTTTT. This codes for CASKMDRNTGELFF.

The chain combines TRBV6-1 with TRBJ2-2, with a tentative D call TRBD1 (6 bases). V was trimmed by 7 bases and J by 8 bases, leaving 17 bases between them. Germline CDR1 is MNHNS and CDR2 is SASEGT. The CDR3 sequence is 14 residues long. CDR3 protein: CASTTGHPGGELFF. The CDR3 nucleotides are TGTGCCAGCACCACGGGACATCCTGGGGGGGAGCTGTTTTTT.